These 30 T cell receptor beta chains share one sample of origin, sequenced in a study of human T cells and chemical hapten exposure (dated by TCRdb to the early 2020s). The library was built by means of RACE. The instrument given in TCRdb is NextSeq 500. In TCRdb, the public reads were trimmed at Q25 with fastp and aligned with MiXCR, with productive beta chains retained. Each CDR3 protein appears once, grouped with its most common genes and DNA. Here the sample has roughly 100,000 distinct CDR3 sequences; approximately 12% occur a single time. The top ten clonotypes cover about 1.6% of the sample. The time point label, as the study defines it: pre-sensitization, week 0. The sample's treatment or condition label, decoded: therapeutic diphenylcyclopropenone sensitization with weekly scalp DPC. The material sequenced was whole blood, taken in connection with sensitization to the hapten diphenylcyclopropenone (DPC). The origin of the receptors is a woman between 45 and 60 years old with alopecia areata. Some clones in this sample may be carry-over from other donors' samples.

This clonotype was counted a few times. The chain carries TRBV4-1 and TRBJ1-2, with D possibly being TRBD1 (5 bases). The CDR3 consists of 16 residues. Trimming stripped 0 bases from V and 4 bases from J, with 15 bases between. In germline, CDR1 is MGHRA, CDR2 YSYEKL. The CDR3 DNA follows: TGCGCCAGCAGCCAAGATCTTGGCGGGGCTGGCTATGGCTACACCTTC. Its protein is CASSQDLGGAGYGYTF.

This clonotype was counted between two and nine times. This chain uses TRBV28 with TRBJ2-1; D unresolved. CDR1 and CDR2 from the germline V gene are MDHEN and SYDVKM. Trimming removed 4 bases from V and 9 bases from J, with 7 bases in between. This CDR3 is 11 amino acids long. The chain's CDR3 is CASSSPLEQFF. CDR3 nucleotides: TGTGCCAGCAGTTCCCCTCTTGAGCAGTTCTTC.

This clonotype was recorded a few times. The V gene is TRBV10-3, the J gene TRBJ2-7, with TRBD1 matching over 8 bases. From germline, CDR1 is ENHRY and CDR2 SYGVKD. This CDR3 is built from 14 residues. V lost 10 bases and J lost 0; bases outside the gene matches: 8. CDR3 in amino acids: CATEDGQGSYEQYF. The CDR3 nucleotides are TGTGCCACGGAAGACGGACAGGGCTCCTACGAGCAGTACTTC.

Ten or more counts support this clonotype. V and J are TRBV3-1 and TRBJ1-5, with TRBD1 matching 7 bases. V was clipped by 1 base and J by 7 bases; unmatched bases: 13. Germline CDR1 is LGHDT and CDR2 is YNNKEL (reference sequence). The CDR3 has 17 amino acids. In nucleotides, the CDR3 is TGTGCCAGCAGCCAAGGGGGGCCCACAGGGGTAAAACAGCCCCAGCATTTT. It translates to CASSQGGPTGVKQPQHF.

In its sample, this clonotype was seen many times. The chain joins TRBV11-2 to TRBJ2-3; no clear D. The V gene's germline CDR1 is SGHAT and CDR2 FQNNGV. The V end lost 6 bases, the J end lost 9 bases, and 22 bases lay between the germline ends. The CDR3 runs to 15 residues. DNA of the CDR3: TGTGCCAGCAGTCCGATAATGGACCCCCTAGGAACGCAGTATTTT. It translates to CASSPIMDPLGTQYF. Looking up the rest from reference TRBV11-2 and TRBJ2-3 gives the full variable domain: EAGVAQSPRYKIIEKRQSVAFWCNPISGHATLYWYQQILGQGPKLLIQFQNNGVVDDSQLPKDRFSAERLKGVDSTLKIQPAKLEDSAVYLCASSPIMDPLGTQYFGPGTRLTVL.

The rearrangement joins TRBV12-5 to TRBJ1-1, with D uncertain. This CDR3 contains 12 residues. Germline-derived CDR1 and CDR2 are LGHNT and FRNRAP. The V end lost 1 base, the J end lost 8 bases, and 8 bases lay between the germline ends. In nucleotides, the CDR3 is TGTGCTAGTGGTTTGGGAGGGTCCGAAGCTTTCTTT. It is translated as CASGLGGSEAFF.

This clonotype was seen a handful of times. The chain uses TRBV20-1 and TRBJ2-4; TRBD1 or TRBD2 may be the D gene (5 bases each). Germline CDR1 is DFQATT and CDR2 is SNEGSKA (reference sequence). Trimming took off 0 bases at V and 5 bases at J, with 14 bases between the two ends. This CDR3 has 15 amino acids. CDR3 protein: CSARDGGVGENIQYF. The CDR3 DNA reads TGCAGTGCTAGAGATGGGGGAGTTGGGGAAAACATTCAGTACTTC.

This clonotype was observed a handful of times. The rearrangement uses TRBV20-1 and TRBJ2-1; no reliable D call. Germline CDR1 DFQATT, CDR2 SNEGSKA (reference sequence). The CDR3 is 13 residues long. V was cut by 0 bases and J by 8 bases, with 11 bases left in between. CDR3 DNA: TGCAGTGCTAGAGACCTAGTGGCGGATGAGCAGTTCTTC. It codes for CSARDLVADEQFF.

In this sample, this clonotype turned up a few times. The chain is built from TRBV5-1 and TRBJ2-3, with D uncertain. Germline CDR1 and CDR2: SGHRS and YFSETQ. Trimming stripped 3 bases from V and 0 bases from J, with 2 bases between. The CDR3 sequence is 12 residues long. As DNA, the CDR3 is TGCGCCAGCAGCTGGAGCACAGATACGCAGTATTTT. Translating gives CASSWSTDTQYF.

V usage is TRBV6-1 and J usage is TRBJ2-2, with 11 bases lining up with TRBD2. V dropped 6 bases and J dropped 6; count of bases not matched to a gene: 6. Germline loops: CDR1 MNHNS, CDR2 SASEGT. The CDR3 contains 15 residues. CDR3 coding DNA: TGTGCCAGCAGAACTAGCGGGAGTTTTGCCGGGGAGCTGTTTTTT. This codes for CASRTSGSFAGELFF.

The chain joins TRBV6-5 to TRBJ1-2; the D is unclear. This CDR3 contains 15 residues. The V gene lost 2 bases and the J gene lost 1 base, with 11 bases spanning the gap. The germline V gene encodes CDR1 MNHEY and CDR2 SVGAGI. The CDR3: CASSYDGSFNYGYTF. The CDR3 DNA is TGTGCCAGCAGTTACGACGGATCGTTTAACTATGGCTACACCTTC.

This rearrangement joins TRBV7-9 to TRBJ2-2; D remains unclear. With 2 bases removed from V and 5 bases from J, the gap between germline ends came to 18 bases. This CDR3 comprises 17 residues. Germline lookup yields CDR1 SEHNR and CDR2 FQNEAQ (reference sequence). The CDR3 DNA follows: TGTGCCAGCAGCTTATCGGTCGTCCCCCTCGTGACCGGGGAGCTGTTTTTT. As protein: CASSLSVVPLVTGELFF. The variable domain in full, with the rest retrieved from reference TRBV7-9 and TRBJ2-2, is DTGVSQNPRHKITKRGQNVTFRCDPISEHNRLYWYRQTLGQGPEFLTYFQNEAQLEKSRLLSDRFSAERPKGSFSTLEIQRTEQGDSAMYLCASSLSVVPLVTGELFFGEGSRLTVL.

This clonotype was seen repeatedly, ten times or more. The V call is TRBV28, the J call TRBJ2-3; the D call may be TRBD1 or TRBD2 (6 bases each). The CDR3 consists of 17 residues. The V end lost 9 bases, the J end lost 1 base, and 23 bases lay between the germline ends. CDR1 is MDHEN, CDR2 SYDVKM, per germline. CDR3 sequence: CASPPRLRGAGTDTQYF. For the CDR3, the DNA is TGTGCCAGTCCTCCCCGCCTTAGGGGGGCCGGCACAGATACGCAGTATTTT.

This chain uses TRBV7-9 with TRBJ2-7; perhaps D is TRBD1 or TRBD2 (5 bases each). This CDR3 spans 15 amino acids. V was shortened by 6 bases and J by 0 bases, with 15 bases between the two germline ends. In germline, CDR1 is SEHNR, CDR2 FQNEAQ (reference sequence). The CDR3: CASSHGTPSSYEQYF. The CDR3 DNA is TGTGCCAGCAGTCATGGGACGCCGAGCTCCTACGAGCAGTACTTC.

The rearrangement links TRBV7-6 to TRBJ1-6; D is possibly TRBD1 (5 bases). Germline loops: CDR1 SGHVS, CDR2 FNYEAQ. The CDR3 length is 13 residues. With 8 bases removed from V and 4 bases from J, the gap between germline ends came to 9 bases. The CDR3 sequence is CASRDRYNSPLHF. DNA for the CDR3: TGTGCCAGCCGTGACAGATATAATTCACCCCTCCACTTT.

This clonotype was found a few times. V usage is TRBV20-1 and J usage is TRBJ2-4; 16 bases are shared with TRBD2. The CDR3 spans 17 residues. Looked up from germline, CDR1 is DFQATT and CDR2 is SNEGSKA (reference sequence). The V and J ends lost 4 bases and 0 bases, in that order; junction bases with no gene match: 3. CDR3 in amino acids: CSATGLAGGLAKNIQYF. The DNA for the CDR3 is TGCAGTGCTACGGGACTAGCGGGAGGGCTAGCCAAAAACATTCAGTACTTC.

This chain joins TRBV7-2 and TRBJ1-4; 10 bases line up with TRBD1. Trimming cost V 6 bases and J 6 bases; bases outside gene matches: 1. Per germline, CDR1 SGHTA and CDR2 FQGNSA. The CDR3 sequence is 13 residues long. The CDR3 is CASRGTGDEKLFF. The DNA of the CDR3 is TGTGCCAGCAGGGGGACAGGGGATGAAAAACTGTTTTTT.

The rearrangement uses TRBV4-1 and TRBJ2-1; TRBD2 aligns across 8 bases. CDR1 MGHRA and CDR2 YSYEKL come from the germline V gene. J was trimmed by 3 bases and V by 2 bases; bases with no gene match: 3. The CDR3 spans 15 residues. Here the CDR3 DNA reads TGCGCCAGCAGCCAAACTAGCGGTGACTACAATGAGCAGTTCTTC. Its translation: CASSQTSGDYNEQFF.

Many counts were recorded for this clonotype. The V call is TRBV7-2, the J call TRBJ2-1; D may correspond to TRBD1 or TRBD2 (5 bases each). V dropped 9 bases and J dropped 8 bases, with 23 bases sitting between them. The CDR3 length is 15 residues. Germline V gene data show CDR1 as SGHTA and CDR2 as FQGNSA. CDR3 coding DNA: TGTGCCAGTACCATTGACGGGGCGGACGCCGATGAGCAGTTCTTC. This codes for CASTIDGADADEQFF.

This sequence joins TRBV2 and TRBJ1-6; no definite D call. The V end was cut by 4 bases, the J end by 8 bases, with 9 bases between. Germline CDR1 is SNHLY and CDR2 is FYNNEI. The CDR3 runs to 13 residues. Here the CDR3 reads CASSASGYSPLHF. The CDR3 region has the DNA TGTGCCAGCAGTGCAAGTGGGTATTCACCCCTCCACTTT.

The rearrangement joins TRBV12-3 or TRBV12-4 to TRBJ1-3; tentatively, D is TRBD1 (6 bases). With 7 bases removed from V and 6 bases from J, the gap between germline ends came to 19 bases. The CDR3 covers 15 residues. In DNA, the CDR3 is TGTGCCAGCACCCTAGTTGGGGGGGCAGTAAACACCATATATTTT. It specifies CASTLVGGAVNTIYF.

This clonotype occurred a few times. The CDR3, as DNA: TGCGCCAGCAGTGTTGGAATATCCCCCACAGATACGCAGTATTTT. Translating gives CASSVGISPTDTQYF. The V and J genes are TRBV5-1 and TRBJ2-3; unclear D gene. The germline V gene encodes CDR1 SGHRS and CDR2 YFSETQ. V was clipped by 5 bases and J by 2 bases, with 15 bases between them. CDR3 size: 15 residues. The full variable domain, in which reference TRBV5-1 and TRBJ2-3 provide the parts outside the CDR3, is KAGVTQTPRYLIKTRGQQVTLSCSPISGHRSVSWYQQTPGQGLQFLFEYFSETQRNKGNFPGRFSGRQFSNSRSEMNVSTLELGDSALYLCASSVGISPTDTQYFGPGTRLTVL.

The table lists this clonotype with a few counts. The chain carries TRBV2 and TRBJ1-3; D is undetermined. V lost 8 bases and J 0 bases, leaving 5 bases between the germline ends. Germline CDR1 and CDR2: SNHLY and FYNNEI. The length of the CDR3 is 12 residues. For the CDR3, the DNA is TGTGCCAGCGGAGCCTCTGGAAACACCATATATTTT. It yields the protein CASGASGNTIYF.

This chain connects TRBV10-2 to TRBJ1-1, with no clear D. Germline V gives CDR1 WSHSY, CDR2 SAAADI. The CDR3 loop spans 14 amino acids. Trimming removed 4 bases at V and 3 bases at J, with 12 bases between. In DNA, the CDR3 is TGCGCCAGCAGTGTTGGAGGGAGGTACACTGAAGCTTTCTTT. Protein product: CASSVGGRYTEAFF.

This clonotype was seen a handful of times. The chain employs TRBV4-3 and TRBJ2-1; unclear D gene. Germline lookup yields CDR1 LGHNA and CDR2 YSLEER. Trimming took off 0 bases at V and 8 bases at J, with 14 bases between the two ends. The CDR3 totals 15 residues. The CDR3 loop reads CASSQEFLLQDEQFF. The CDR3 coding sequence is TGCGCCAGCAGCCAAGAATTCCTTCTCCAGGATGAGCAGTTCTTC.

This clonotype was seen a handful of times. The chain employs TRBV7-6 and TRBJ2-1, with TRBD1 identical over 8 bases. CDR3 length: 16 amino acids. Germline-derived CDR1 and CDR2 are SGHVS and FNYEAQ. J lost 4 bases, V lost 5 bases, and 10 bases had no gene match. DNA for the CDR3: TGTGCCAGCAGCCTAAGACAGGGGACCCAATACAATGAGCAGTTCTTC. Its protein product is CASSLRQGTQYNEQFF. The variable domain in full, completed from reference TRBV7-6 and TRBJ2-1, reads GAGVSQSPRYKVTKRGQDVALRCDPISGHVSLYWYRQALGQGPEFLTYFNYEAQQDKSGLPNDRFSAERPEGSISTLTIQRTEQRDSAMYRCASSLRQGTQYNEQFFGPGTRLTVL.

This sequence joins TRBV5-1 and TRBJ1-5; possibly TRBD1 for D (5 bases). The CDR3 totals 15 residues. Germline V CDR1 and CDR2: SGHRS, YFSETQ. With 4 bases removed from V and 1 base from J, the gap between germline ends came to 12 bases. CDR3 sequence: CASSLWGDSNQPQHF. The CDR3 coding sequence is TGCGCCAGCAGCCTTTGGGGGGACAGCAATCAGCCCCAGCATTTT. Variable domain in full (rest from reference TRBV5-1 and TRBJ1-5): KAGVTQTPRYLIKTRGQQVTLSCSPISGHRSVSWYQQTPGQGLQFLFEYFSETQRNKGNFPGRFSGRQFSNSRSEMNVSTLELGDSALYLCASSLWGDSNQPQHFGDGTRLSIL.

The chain combines TRBV6-1 with TRBJ2-2; no clear D gene. V lost 5 bases and J lost 8, with 9 bases in between. Germline assignment: CDR1 MNHNS and CDR2 SASEGT. This CDR3 has 12 residues. This chain's CDR3 is CASSRSIGELFF. The DNA of the CDR3 is TGTGCCAGCAGTCGGAGTATAGGGGAGCTGTTTTTT.

This clonotype was found many times. The chain employs TRBV29-1 and TRBJ1-5; the match to TRBD1 covers 7 bases. V gave up 6 bases and J gave up 3 bases; unmatched junction bases: 5. CDR3 length equals 13 residues. Per germline, CDR1 SQVTM and CDR2 ANQGSEA. CDR3 DNA: TGCAGCGTCCAGGGGGGTTCCAATCAGCCCCAGCATTTT. It is translated as CSVQGGSNQPQHF. Complete variable domain (other parts from reference TRBV29-1 and TRBJ1-5): SAVISQKPSRDICQRGTSLTIQCQVDSQVTMMFWYRQQPGQSLTLIATANQGSEATYESGFVIDKFPISRPNLTFSTLTVSNMSPEDSSIYLCSVQGGSNQPQHFGDGTRLSIL.

In its sample, this clonotype was seen a few times. This chain links TRBV7-2 with TRBJ2-7, with TRBD2 identical over 12 bases. The CDR3 spans 16 residues. V lost 3 bases, J lost 7 bases, and 10 bases stayed unmatched. Germline V gene lookup returns CDR1 SGHTA and CDR2 FQGNSA. The CDR3 protein is CASSFDSSGRAREQYF. CDR3 nucleotides: TGTGCCAGCAGCTTCGACTCTAGCGGGAGGGCCCGGGAGCAGTACTTC. Combining the CDR3 with reference TRBV7-2 and TRBJ2-7 gives the whole variable domain GAGVSQSPSNKVTEKGKDVELRCDPISGHTALYWYRQSLGQGLEFLIYFQGNSAPDKSGLPSDRFSAERTGGSVSTLTIQRTQQEDSAVYLCASSFDSSGRAREQYFGPGTRLTVT.